Described below is a single T cell receptor (beta chain) sequence and its context. Use of 60 Vbeta and 13 Jbeta primers characterized the PCR. Assay: immunoSEQ multiplex PCR; the TCRdb copy retains only in-frame clones and omits some. The sample consists of 170,000 or so clones, 75% to 85% of them appearing once. The data were taken from a study of cytomegalovirus exposure and HLA in healthy donors. About the research overall: Earlier results showed roughly 120 million unique TCR beta sequences derived from approximately 170 million T cells.

Trimming removed 11 bases from V and 3 bases from J, with 10 bases in between. This CDR3 has 11 residues. Germline V gene data show CDR1 as SNHLY and CDR2 as FYNNEI. The sample comprised PBMCs. J is TRBJ1-1 and V is TRBV2; D gene uncertain. The sequence was obtained from a man aged 50 or older in good health and CMV-seropositive. For the CDR3, the DNA is TGTGCCTCCATGAGGGACACTGAAGCTTTCTTT. Protein: CASMRDTEAFF.